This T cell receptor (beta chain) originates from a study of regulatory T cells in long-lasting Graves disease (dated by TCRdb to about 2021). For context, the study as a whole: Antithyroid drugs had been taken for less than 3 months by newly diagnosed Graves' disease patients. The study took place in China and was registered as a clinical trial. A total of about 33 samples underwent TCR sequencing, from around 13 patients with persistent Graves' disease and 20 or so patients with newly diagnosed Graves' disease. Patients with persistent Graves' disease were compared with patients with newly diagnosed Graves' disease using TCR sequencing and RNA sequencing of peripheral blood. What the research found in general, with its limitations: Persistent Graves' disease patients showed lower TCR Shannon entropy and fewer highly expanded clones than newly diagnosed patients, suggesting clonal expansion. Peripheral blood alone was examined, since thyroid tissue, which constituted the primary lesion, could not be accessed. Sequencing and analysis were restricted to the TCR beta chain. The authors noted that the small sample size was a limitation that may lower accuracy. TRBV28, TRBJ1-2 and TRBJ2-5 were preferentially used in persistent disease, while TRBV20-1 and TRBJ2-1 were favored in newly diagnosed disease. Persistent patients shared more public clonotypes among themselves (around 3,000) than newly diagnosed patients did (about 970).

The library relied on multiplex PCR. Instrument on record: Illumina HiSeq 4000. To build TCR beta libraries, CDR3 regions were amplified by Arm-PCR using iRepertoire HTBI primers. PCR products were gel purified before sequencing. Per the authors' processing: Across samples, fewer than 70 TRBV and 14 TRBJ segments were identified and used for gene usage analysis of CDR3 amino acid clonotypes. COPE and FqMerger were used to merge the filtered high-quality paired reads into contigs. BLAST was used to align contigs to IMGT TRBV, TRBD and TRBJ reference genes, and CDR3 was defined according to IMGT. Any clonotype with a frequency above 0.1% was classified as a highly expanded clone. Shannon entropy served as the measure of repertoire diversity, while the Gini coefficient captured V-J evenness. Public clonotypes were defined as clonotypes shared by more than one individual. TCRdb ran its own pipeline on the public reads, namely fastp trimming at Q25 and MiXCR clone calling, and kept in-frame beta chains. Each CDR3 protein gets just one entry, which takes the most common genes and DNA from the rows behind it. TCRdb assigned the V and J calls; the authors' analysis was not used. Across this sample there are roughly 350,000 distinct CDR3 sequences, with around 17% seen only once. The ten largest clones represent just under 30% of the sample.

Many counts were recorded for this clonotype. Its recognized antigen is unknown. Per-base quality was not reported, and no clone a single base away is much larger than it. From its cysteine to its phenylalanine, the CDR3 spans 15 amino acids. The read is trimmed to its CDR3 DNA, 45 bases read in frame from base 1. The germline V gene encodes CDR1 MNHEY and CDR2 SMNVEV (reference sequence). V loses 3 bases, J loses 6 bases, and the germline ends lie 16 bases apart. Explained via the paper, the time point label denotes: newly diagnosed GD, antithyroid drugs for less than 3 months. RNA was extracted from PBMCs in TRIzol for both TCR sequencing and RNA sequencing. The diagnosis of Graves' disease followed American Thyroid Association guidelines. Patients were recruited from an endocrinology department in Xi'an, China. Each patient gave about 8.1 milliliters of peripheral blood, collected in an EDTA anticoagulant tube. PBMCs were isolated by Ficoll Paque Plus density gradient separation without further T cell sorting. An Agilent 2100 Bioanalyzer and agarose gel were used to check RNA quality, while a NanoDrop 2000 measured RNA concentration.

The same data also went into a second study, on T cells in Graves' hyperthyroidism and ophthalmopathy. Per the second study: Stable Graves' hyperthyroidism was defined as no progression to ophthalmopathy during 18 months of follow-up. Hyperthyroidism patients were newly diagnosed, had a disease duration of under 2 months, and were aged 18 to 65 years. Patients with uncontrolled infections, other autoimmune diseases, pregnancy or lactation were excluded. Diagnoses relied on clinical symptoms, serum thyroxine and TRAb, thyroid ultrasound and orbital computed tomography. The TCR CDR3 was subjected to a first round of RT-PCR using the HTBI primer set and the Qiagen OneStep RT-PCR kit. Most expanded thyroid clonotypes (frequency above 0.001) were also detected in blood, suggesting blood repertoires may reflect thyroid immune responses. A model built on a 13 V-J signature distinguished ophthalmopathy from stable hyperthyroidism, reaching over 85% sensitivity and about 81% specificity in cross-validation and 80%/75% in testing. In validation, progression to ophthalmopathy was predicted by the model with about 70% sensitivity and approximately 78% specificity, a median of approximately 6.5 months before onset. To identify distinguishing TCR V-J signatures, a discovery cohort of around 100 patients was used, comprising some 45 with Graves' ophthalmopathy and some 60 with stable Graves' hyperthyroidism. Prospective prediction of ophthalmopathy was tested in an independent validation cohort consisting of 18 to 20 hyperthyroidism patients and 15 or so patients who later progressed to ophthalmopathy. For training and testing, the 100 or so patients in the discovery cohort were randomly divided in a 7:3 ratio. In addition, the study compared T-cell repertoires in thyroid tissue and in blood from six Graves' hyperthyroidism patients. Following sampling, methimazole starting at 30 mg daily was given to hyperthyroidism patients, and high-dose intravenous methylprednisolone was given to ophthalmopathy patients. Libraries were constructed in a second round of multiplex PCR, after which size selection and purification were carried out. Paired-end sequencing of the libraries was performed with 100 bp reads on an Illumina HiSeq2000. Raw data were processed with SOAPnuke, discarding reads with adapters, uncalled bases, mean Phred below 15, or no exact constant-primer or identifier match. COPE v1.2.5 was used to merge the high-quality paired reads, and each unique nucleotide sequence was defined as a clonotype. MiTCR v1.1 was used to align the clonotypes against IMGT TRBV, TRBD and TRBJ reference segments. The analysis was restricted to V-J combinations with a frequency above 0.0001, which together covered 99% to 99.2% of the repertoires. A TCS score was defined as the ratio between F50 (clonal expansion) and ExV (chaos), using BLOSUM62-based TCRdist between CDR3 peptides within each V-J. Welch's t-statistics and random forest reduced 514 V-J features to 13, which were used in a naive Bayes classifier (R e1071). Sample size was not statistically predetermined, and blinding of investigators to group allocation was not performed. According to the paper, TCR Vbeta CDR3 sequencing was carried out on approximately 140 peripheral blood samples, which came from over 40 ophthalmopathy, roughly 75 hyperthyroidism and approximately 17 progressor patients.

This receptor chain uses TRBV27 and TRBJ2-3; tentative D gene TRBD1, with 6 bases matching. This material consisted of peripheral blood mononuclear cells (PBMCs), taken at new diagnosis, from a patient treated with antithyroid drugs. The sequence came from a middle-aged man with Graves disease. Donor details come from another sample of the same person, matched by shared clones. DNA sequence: TGTGCCAGCAGTTTTGGGGGCCGTAGTGCGGATACGCAGTATTTT. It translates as CASSFGGRSADTQYF.